This entry is about one T cell receptor (beta chain). This sample was taken from a study of T cell changes during pregnancy in multiple sclerosis. In germline, CDR1 is SGHKS, CDR2 YYEKEE (reference sequence). CDR3 length: 15 residues. The V gene lost 4 bases and the J gene lost 7 bases, with 18 bases spanning the gap. The data were produced by immunoSEQ multiplex PCR, yet TCRdb's version contains in-frame clones alone and is incomplete. The top ten clones hold 2.5% to 3% of a sample with about 46,000 clones, around 93% of them seen once. The chain couples TRBV5-5 to TRBJ1-5, with D possibly TRBD1 on 5 matching bases. Sample: CD8+ T cells from peripheral blood mononuclear cells, taken in the second trimester of pregnancy. The sequence came from a female donor with multiple sclerosis, enrolled in a pregnancy study. CDR3 in amino acids: CASSQESQGYQPQHF. CDR3 in DNA: TGTGCCAGCAGCCAAGAGTCCCAGGGATACCAGCCCCAGCATTTT.